These 30 T cell receptor beta chains originate from one sample sequenced in a study of CD8+ T cells in alopecia areata. Following extraction, RNA underwent reverse transcription to cDNA, which served as the sequencing template. The assay was immunoSEQ multiplex PCR, and TCRdb's table has in-frame clones only and misses some. The data show over 70,000 clones, roughly 66% seen once. The treatment is: oral pan-JAK inhibitor, 5-10 mg twice daily. This specimen consisted of CD8+ T cells sorted from blood, obtained at week 24, from a patient treated with tofacitinib. Receptors originate from a human donor with alopecia areata.

The rearrangement links TRBV2 to TRBJ2-6; D could derive from TRBD1 or TRBD2 (5 bases each). With 4 bases removed from V and 0 bases from J, the gap between germline ends came to 13 bases. Germline V gives CDR1 SNHLY, CDR2 FYNNEI. This CDR3 comprises 17 residues. This CDR3 reads CASSVSEGYSGANVLTF. The CDR3 DNA is TGTGCCAGCAGTGTTTCCGAGGGGTACTCTGGGGCCAACGTCCTGACTTTC. The full variable domain, rest sourced from reference TRBV2 and TRBJ2-6, is EPEVTQTPSHQVTQMGQEVILRCVPISNHLYFYWYRQILGQKVEFLVSFYNNEISEKSEIFDDQFSVERPDGSNFTLKIRSTKLEDSAMYFCASSVSEGYSGANVLTFGAGSRLTVL.

The chain has TRBV29-1 and TRBJ1-2; 8 bases fit TRBD1. Trimming at V came to 5 bases and at J to 7 bases, leaving 9 bases not matched to a gene. Germline V gene data show CDR1 as SQVTM and CDR2 as ANQGSEA. The CDR3 spans 13 residues. CDR3 nucleotides: TGCAGCGTTCCTTCAGGGACAGGTGGTGGCTACACCTTC. It yields the protein CSVPSGTGGGYTF.

The chain links TRBV6-5 to TRBJ1-1; weak D call: TRBD1 (5 bases). V was shortened by 2 bases and J by 1 base, with 11 bases between the two germline ends. This CDR3 spans 15 amino acids. Germline V gives CDR1 MNHEY, CDR2 SVGAGI. CDR3 sequence: CASSYPQGGNTEAFF. CDR3 sequence (DNA): TGTGCCAGCAGTTACCCCCAGGGTGGGAACACTGAAGCTTTCTTT.

This rearrangement joins TRBV5-1 to TRBJ1-5; D not certain. Germline lookup yields CDR1 SGHRS and CDR2 YFSETQ. V gave up 4 bases and J gave up 5 bases, with 10 bases separating them. The CDR3 runs to 13 residues. CDR3 DNA sequence: TGCGCCAGCAGCCACGGGCCTTATCAGCCCCAGCATTTT. It encodes CASSHGPYQPQHF.

The chain links TRBV28 to TRBJ1-5; D not resolved. CDR1 and CDR2 from the germline V gene are MDHEN and SYDVKM. This CDR3 region has 14 residues. V was trimmed by 4 bases and J by 5 bases, leaving 12 bases between them. This CDR3 reads CASSSEGFDQPQHF. The CDR3 region has the DNA TGTGCCAGCAGTTCCGAGGGTTTCGATCAGCCCCAGCATTTT.

The chain uses TRBV29-1 and TRBJ2-7, with TRBD2 matching 9 bases. The ends lost 1 base at V and 9 bases at J; junction bases unmatched: 13. Germline lookup yields CDR1 SQVTM and CDR2 ANQGSEA. CDR3 length: 15 residues. CDR3 in DNA: TGCAGCGTTGAAGCTAGGAGCGGGAGGACGACAGGGCAGTACTTC. This encodes CSVEARSGRTTGQYF.

V and J are TRBV6-6 and TRBJ1-1, with D uncertain. The V gene's germline CDR1 is MNHNY and CDR2 SVGAGI (reference sequence). CDR3 length: 11 residues. V was shortened by 5 bases and J by 1 base, with 2 bases between the two germline ends. CDR3 sequence reads: CASSGNTEAFF. DNA of the CDR3: TGTGCCAGCAGTGGGAACACTGAAGCTTTCTTT.

This clone has more than one count but fewer than ten. V and J are TRBV4-1 and TRBJ2-1; D is unresolved. Germline values: CDR1 MGHRA, CDR2 YSYEKL. Trimming cost V 6 bases and J 6 bases, with 18 bases left between them. The CDR3 runs 15 residues. The CDR3 sequence: CASSRIPGRFNEQFF. In DNA, the CDR3 is TGCGCCAGCAGTCGCATCCCCGGACGGTTCAATGAGCAGTTCTTC.

The V and J genes are TRBV13 and TRBJ2-1; 9 bases fit TRBD1. The CDR3 is 17 residues long. Germline trimming cut 2 bases from V and 3 bases from J; bases unmatched to any gene: 8. CDR1 and CDR2 (germline): PRHDT, FYEKMQ (reference sequence). The CDR3 protein is CASSLRLGDRDYNEQFF. CDR3 in DNA: TGTGCCAGCAGCTTAAGGCTTGGGGACAGGGACTACAATGAGCAGTTCTTC.

This sequence joins TRBV27 and TRBJ2-1; tentative D call: TRBD1 (5 bases). Trimming pared 7 bases from V and 6 bases from J, leaving 7 bases between. The CDR3 totals 11 residues. The V gene's germline CDR1 is MNHEY and CDR2 SMNVEV (reference sequence). CDR3 sequence: CASTQGNEQFF. For the CDR3, the DNA is TGTGCCAGCACCCAGGGCAATGAGCAGTTCTTC.

CDR3 sequence (DNA): TGTGCCAGCAGCTTAGCTTTACAGTATGGCTACACCTTC. Translation: CASSLALQYGYTF. The chain carries TRBV7-9 and TRBJ1-2, with D uncertain. CDR1 and CDR2 (germline): SEHNR, FQNEAQ (reference sequence). The CDR3 length is 13 residues. Deletions cut 0 bases from V and 5 bases from J, with 7 bases between.

V and J are TRBV5-1 and TRBJ2-6; D may be TRBD1 or TRBD2 (5 bases each). Germline V gene sequence: CDR1 SGHRS, CDR2 YFSETQ. The length of the CDR3 is 17 residues. The germline V and J ends were trimmed by 5 bases and 2 bases, with 17 bases remaining between them. The chain's CDR3 is CASRYGPGPPGANVLTF. The CDR3, as DNA: TGCGCCAGCAGATACGGCCCGGGACCCCCTGGGGCCAACGTCCTGACTTTC. The complete variable domain, with remaining parts taken from reference TRBV5-1 and TRBJ2-6, reads KAGVTQTPRYLIKTRGQQVTLSCSPISGHRSVSWYQQTPGQGLQFLFEYFSETQRNKGNFPGRFSGRQFSNSRSEMNVSTLELGDSALYLCASRYGPGPPGANVLTFGAGSRLTVL.

The V call is TRBV9, the J call TRBJ2-3; unclear D gene. In germline, CDR1 is SGDLS, CDR2 YYNGEE. The CDR3 is 13 residues long. Trimming cost V 5 bases and J 4 bases, with 11 bases left between them. CDR3 bases: TGTGCCAGCAGTTTATCGGGTTCAGATACGCAGTATTTT. Protein sequence: CASSLSGSDTQYF.

The chain is built from TRBV27 and TRBJ1-1, with D perhaps TRBD1 (5 bases). Trimming took 3 bases from V and 3 from J, leaving 8 bases between them. Germline values: CDR1 MNHEY, CDR2 SMNVEV (reference sequence). The CDR3 is 13 amino acids. CDR3 nucleotides: TGTGCCAGCAGTTTGGGAGGGGACACTGAAGCTTTCTTT. Translation: CASSLGGDTEAFF.

The J gene is TRBJ2-3, the V gene TRBV27, with unresolved D. The germline V gene encodes CDR1 MNHEY and CDR2 SMNVEV (reference sequence). The CDR3 extends over 13 amino acids. The V end was cut by 5 bases, the J end by 3 bases, with 9 bases between. CDR3 loop: CASSPYGTDTQYF. CDR3 sequence (DNA): TGTGCCAGCAGTCCCTATGGTACAGATACGCAGTATTTT.

J is TRBJ1-1 and V is TRBV30; D is undetermined. Trimming took off 0 bases at V and 5 bases at J, with 7 bases between the two ends. Germline assignment: CDR1 GTSNPN and CDR2 SVGIG (reference sequence). The CDR3 is made up of 12 amino acids. CDR3 nucleotide sequence: TGTGCCTGGAGTGTATGGCTTACTGAAGCTTTCTTT. It yields the protein CAWSVWLTEAFF.

The chain uses TRBV5-1 and TRBJ2-7; D perhaps matches TRBD2 (6 bases). V shed 0 bases and J shed 2 bases, with 9 bases lying between them. Germline V gene lookup returns CDR1 SGHRS and CDR2 YFSETQ. The CDR3 covers 14 residues. CDR3 loop: CASSLVPGAYEQYF. DNA for the CDR3: TGCGCCAGCAGCTTGGTGCCGGGGGCCTACGAGCAGTACTTC.

The V gene is TRBV23-1, the J gene TRBJ1-5, with D maybe TRBD1 (5 bases). TRBV23-1 is annotated as an ORF whose role is uncertain. CDR3 length: 16 residues. V lost 0 bases and J lost 2, with 11 bases in between. The CDR3 DNA sequence: TGCGCCAGCAGTCAATCGAATATGGGGGGCAATCAGCCCCAGCATTTT. This translates into CASSQSNMGGNQPQHF.

The V call is TRBV27, the J call TRBJ2-5, with TRBD1 as a possible D gene (5 bases). The V end was cut by 8 bases, the J end by 1 base, with 11 bases between. The CDR3 consists of 13 residues. Germline assignment: CDR1 MNHEY and CDR2 SMNVEV (reference sequence). CDR3 residues: CASPRQTQETQYF. In DNA form, the CDR3 reads TGTGCCAGCCCTAGACAGACCCAAGAGACCCAGTACTTC.

This chain joins TRBV5-1 and TRBJ2-5; possible D gene TRBD2, 5 bases. The length of the CDR3 is 12 residues. Germline CDR1 reads SGHRS; CDR2 reads YFSETQ. Trimming left V 4 bases short and J 5 bases short, with 9 bases between. DNA of the CDR3: TGCGCCAGCAGCCCCGGGATGGAGACCCAGTACTTC. The encoded protein is CASSPGMETQYF.

This clone was found a few times. The V and J genes are TRBV7-2 and TRBJ2-3; D possibly matches TRBD1 or TRBD2 (6 bases each). V was shortened by 1 base and J by 6 bases, with 11 bases between the two germline ends. This CDR3 has 14 amino acids. Germline V CDR1 and CDR2: SGHTA, FQGNSA. The CDR3 region is CASSLGGGGDTQYF. The DNA of the CDR3 is TGTGCCAGCAGCTTAGGAGGGGGAGGCGATACGCAGTATTTT.

Of note for this clone: The sample contains more than one DNA sequence encoding this CDR3. The CDR3 loop is CASSQDRGQGNEQFF. For the CDR3, the DNA is TGCGCCAGCAGCCAGGACAGGGGGCAAGGCAATGAGCAGTTCTTC. The rearrangement uses TRBV4-3 and TRBJ2-1; 11 bases agree with TRBD1. The J segment lost 6 bases and the V segment lost 3 bases, leaving 4 bases of the junction unmatched. CDR3 length: 15 amino acids. Germline values: CDR1 LGHNA, CDR2 YSLEER.

In DNA, the CDR3 is TGCAGCGTTGACCGGACTACCTACAATGAGCAGTTCTTC. Its translation: CSVDRTTYNEQFF. The genes are TRBV29-1 and TRBJ2-1; possible D gene TRBD2, 6 bases. Deletions cut 3 bases from V and 2 bases from J, with 8 bases between. The CDR3 sequence is 13 residues long. Per the germline V gene, CDR1 is SQVTM and CDR2 is ANQGSEA.

This clone was detected a few times. The CDR3 nucleotides read TGCGCCAGCAGCTTGTGGGCAGCTAATGAGCAGTTCTTC. Protein: CASSLWAANEQFF. The genes are TRBV5-1 and TRBJ2-1; no clear D gene. Germline assignment: CDR1 SGHRS and CDR2 YFSETQ. This CDR3 comprises 13 residues. Trimming removed 1 base from V and 7 bases from J, with 9 bases in between.

The chain has TRBV11-2 and TRBJ2-5; D is unclear. The germline V and J ends were trimmed by 0 bases and 2 bases, with 7 bases remaining between them. The CDR3 loop spans 14 amino acids. CDR1 and CDR2 (germline): SGHAT, FQNNGV. The DNA for the CDR3 is TGTGCCAGCAGCTTAGATCGGTCTCAAGAGACCCAGTACTTC. This sequence encodes CASSLDRSQETQYF.

The CDR3 DNA follows: TGCGCCAGCAGCGCCTTTAGCGGGGTCTCCTACGAGCAGTACTTC. It specifies CASSAFSGVSYEQYF. The chain employs TRBV4-1 and TRBJ2-7; 8 bases align to TRBD2. CDR1 and CDR2 (germline): MGHRA, YSYEKL. V gave up 5 bases and J gave up 0 bases; unmatched junction bases: 6. The CDR3 runs to 15 residues.

The chain joins TRBV4-1 to TRBJ1-1; D gene unclear. The V end was cut by 2 bases, the J end by 1 base, with 14 bases between. The CDR3 has 16 amino acids. Germline CDR1 reads MGHRA; CDR2 reads YSYEKL. The CDR3 sequence: CASSQTISLGNTEAFF. DNA for the CDR3: TGCGCCAGCAGCCAAACTATAAGTCTTGGGAACACTGAAGCTTTCTTT.

The J gene is TRBJ1-1, the V gene TRBV27, with 7 bases matching TRBD1. With 5 bases clipped from V and 3 bases from J, the junction kept 6 bases outside the gene matches. Germline V gives CDR1 MNHEY, CDR2 SMNVEV (reference sequence). This CDR3 comprises 14 residues. The CDR3 region is CASSPSGGDTEAFF. CDR3 bases: TGTGCCAGCAGTCCGTCAGGGGGGGACACTGAAGCTTTCTTT.

The chain recombines TRBV27 with TRBJ2-3; no clear D. Trimming pared 3 bases from V and 8 bases from J, leaving 6 bases between. The germline CDR1 and CDR2 sequences are MNHEY and SMNVEV (reference sequence). This CDR3 comprises 11 residues. For the CDR3, the DNA is TGTGCCAGCAGTTTCATGTCTACGCAGTATTTT. Translation gives CASSFMSTQYF.

The V call is TRBV6-5, the J call TRBJ1-1; D gene uncertain. Trimming stripped 4 bases from V and 4 bases from J, with 13 bases between. The V gene's germline CDR1 is MNHEY and CDR2 SVGAGI. CDR3 length: 14 amino acids. DNA of the CDR3: TGTGCCAGCAGTTCGGCAGGCATGGCCACTGAAGCTTTCTTT. Translating gives CASSSAGMATEAFF.